This T cell receptor (beta chain) was documented in a study of a mutant IDH1 vaccine in newly diagnosed glioma. From germline, CDR1 is SGHAT and CDR2 FQNNGV. V dropped 5 bases and J dropped 0; count of bases not matched to a gene: 8. The CDR3 consists of 18 residues. Worth noting for this clone: Its antigen is not known.

Repertoires were generated with immunoSEQ multiplex PCR, while TCRdb's copy carries only in-frame clones and drops some. The sample has over 60,000 clones; about 91% are singletons. Sample time point: week 11, during vaccination. Topical imiquimod was applied with each vaccine dose, which held 300 ug of mutant IDH1 20-mer peptide. Source: PBMCs, taken from a glioma patient whose treatment included an IDH1 peptide vaccine. The V and J genes are TRBV11-2 and TRBJ2-1, with 12 positions matching TRBD2. This sequence originates from a man in his forties with glioma. CDR3 nucleotides: TGTGCCAGCAGCGAAAGGTTACTAGCGGGAGGCTCCTACAATGAGCAGTTCTTC. Translated, it gives CASSERLLAGGSYNEQFF.